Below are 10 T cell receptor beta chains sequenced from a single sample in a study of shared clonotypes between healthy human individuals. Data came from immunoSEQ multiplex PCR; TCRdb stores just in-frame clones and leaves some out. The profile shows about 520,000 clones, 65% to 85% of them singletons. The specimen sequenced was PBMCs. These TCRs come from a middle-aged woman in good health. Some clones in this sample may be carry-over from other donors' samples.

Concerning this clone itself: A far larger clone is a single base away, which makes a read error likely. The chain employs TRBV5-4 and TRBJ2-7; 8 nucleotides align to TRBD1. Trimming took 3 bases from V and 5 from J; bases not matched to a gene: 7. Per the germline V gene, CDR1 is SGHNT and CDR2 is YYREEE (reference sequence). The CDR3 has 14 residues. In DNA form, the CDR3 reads TGTGCCAGCAGCTGGCAGGGGGCCGTCGACGAGCAGTACTTC. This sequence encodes CASSWQGAVDEQYF.

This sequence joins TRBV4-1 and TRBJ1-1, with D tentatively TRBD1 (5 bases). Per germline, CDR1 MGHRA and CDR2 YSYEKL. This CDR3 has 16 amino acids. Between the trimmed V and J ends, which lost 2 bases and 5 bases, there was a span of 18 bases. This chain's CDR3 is CASSQQGGPKRTEAFF. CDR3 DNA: TGCGCCAGCAGCCAACAGGGCGGACCAAAGCGGACTGAAGCTTTCTTT.

The CDR3: CAWSTAASVTQYF. CDR3 DNA: TGTGCCTGGAGTACCGCAGCCTCCGTGACCCAGTACTTC. This sequence joins TRBV30 and TRBJ2-5; D unresolved. V dropped 2 bases and J dropped 7 bases, with 14 bases sitting between them. The CDR3 is 13 amino acids. The germline gives CDR1 GTSNPN, CDR2 SVGIG (reference sequence).

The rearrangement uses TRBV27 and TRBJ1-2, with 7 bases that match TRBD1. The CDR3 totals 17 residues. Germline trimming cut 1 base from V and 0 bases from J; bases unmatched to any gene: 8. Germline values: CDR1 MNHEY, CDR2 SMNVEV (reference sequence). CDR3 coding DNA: TGTGCCAGCAGTTTATACGGACAGGTCCAACCTAACTATGGCTACACCTTC. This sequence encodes CASSLYGQVQPNYGYTF.

The CDR3 loop reads CASSLEGTHEQYF. The CDR3 coding sequence is TGTGCCAGCAGCTTAGAGGGGACCCACGAGCAGTACTTC. This chain joins TRBV7-9 and TRBJ2-7, with D perhaps given as TRBD1 or TRBD2 (5 bases each). Trimming left V 1 base short and J 5 bases short, with 9 bases between. The CDR3 is 13 amino acids. Germline V gene lookup returns CDR1 SEHNR and CDR2 FQNEAQ (reference sequence).

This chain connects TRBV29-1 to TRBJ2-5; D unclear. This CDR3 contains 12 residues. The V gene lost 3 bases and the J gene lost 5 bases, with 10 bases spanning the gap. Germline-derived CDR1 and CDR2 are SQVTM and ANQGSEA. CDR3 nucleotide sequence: TGCAGCGTTGACGTGGATGGCGAGACCCAGTACTTC. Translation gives CSVDVDGETQYF.

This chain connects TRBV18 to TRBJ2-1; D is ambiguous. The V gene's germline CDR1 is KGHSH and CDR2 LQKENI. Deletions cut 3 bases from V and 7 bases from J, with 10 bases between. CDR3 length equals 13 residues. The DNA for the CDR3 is TGTGCCAGCTCACCGAACCCGGCGAATGAGCAGTTCTTC. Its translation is CASSPNPANEQFF.

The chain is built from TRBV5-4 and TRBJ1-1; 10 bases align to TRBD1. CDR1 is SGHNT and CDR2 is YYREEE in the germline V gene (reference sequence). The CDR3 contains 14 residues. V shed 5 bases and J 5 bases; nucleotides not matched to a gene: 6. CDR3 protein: CASSPRDRGTEAFF. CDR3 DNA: TGTGCCAGCAGTCCCCGGGACAGGGGAACTGAAGCTTTCTTT.

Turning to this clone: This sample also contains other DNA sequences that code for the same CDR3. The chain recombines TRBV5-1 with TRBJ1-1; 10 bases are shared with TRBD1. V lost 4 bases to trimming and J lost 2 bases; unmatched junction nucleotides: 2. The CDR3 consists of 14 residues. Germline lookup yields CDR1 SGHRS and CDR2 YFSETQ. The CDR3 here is CASSPTGGNTEAFF. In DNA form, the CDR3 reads TGCGCCAGCAGCCCGACAGGGGGCAACACTGAAGCTTTCTTT.

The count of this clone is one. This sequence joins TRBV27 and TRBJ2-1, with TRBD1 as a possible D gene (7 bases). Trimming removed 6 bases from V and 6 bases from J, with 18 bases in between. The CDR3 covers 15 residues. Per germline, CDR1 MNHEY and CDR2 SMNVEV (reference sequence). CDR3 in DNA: TGTGCCAGCAGCCAGGGGGACTTGGGACTCAATGAGCAGTTCTTC. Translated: CASSQGDLGLNEQFF.